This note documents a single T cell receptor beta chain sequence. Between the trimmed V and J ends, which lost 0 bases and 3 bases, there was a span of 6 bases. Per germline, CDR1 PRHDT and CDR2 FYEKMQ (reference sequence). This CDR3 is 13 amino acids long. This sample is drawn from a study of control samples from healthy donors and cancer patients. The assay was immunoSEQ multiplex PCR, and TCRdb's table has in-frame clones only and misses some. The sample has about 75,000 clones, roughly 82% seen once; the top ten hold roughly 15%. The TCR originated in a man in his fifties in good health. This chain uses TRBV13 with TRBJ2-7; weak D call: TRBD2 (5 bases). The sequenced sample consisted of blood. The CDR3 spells CASSLGGSYEQYF. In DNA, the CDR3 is TGTGCCAGCAGCTTAGGGGGGAGCTACGAGCAGTACTTC.